The next 29 T cell receptor beta chains were all read from a single sample in a study of T cell responses to AZD1222 COVID-19 vaccine (dated by TCRdb to about 2021). The library was obtained by the immunoSEQ multiplex PCR assay. Imported from immuneACCESS, the table was reduced by TCRdb to in-frame sequences with V and J called. These copies leave out some clones; in studies compared against another copy, an unresolved V gene accounts for under half, and the cause of the remainder is not known. This sample holds 65,000 to 90,000 clones; 70% to 90% were observed only once. The ten largest clones take up around 1.3% of the sample. The sample's time point, from its label and the paper: about 28 days (+/-7) after the second vaccine dose. The sample was peripheral blood, taken 28 days after the second AZD1222 dose. These TCRs come from an adult who received the AZD1222 COVID-19 vaccine.

The V gene is TRBV7-9, the J gene TRBJ1-4; D not resolved. The germline V and J ends were trimmed by 3 bases and 7 bases, with 15 bases remaining between them. The CDR3 loop spans 15 amino acids. Germline V gene sequence: CDR1 SEHNR, CDR2 FQNEAQ (reference sequence). The CDR3 DNA follows: TGTGCCAGCAGCTTTTTTACTGGGATGGGTGAAAAACTGTTTTTT. Translated, it gives CASSFFTGMGEKLFF.

In this sample, this clone turned up a few times. The V and J genes are TRBV5-8 and TRBJ2-5, with D possibly TRBD1 on 7 matching bases. There are 15 residues in the CDR3. The V gene lost 3 bases and the J gene lost 2 bases, with 14 bases spanning the gap. Per germline, CDR1 SGHTS and CDR2 YDEGEE. CDR3 sequence (DNA): TGTGCCAGCAGCTACTACAGGGGAGGACAAGAGACCCAGTACTTC. Translating gives CASSYYRGGQETQYF.

The chain links TRBV24-1 to TRBJ2-5; D is tentatively TRBD1 or TRBD2 (5 bases each). CDR1 KGHDR and CDR2 SFDVKD come from the germline V gene. The CDR3 sequence is 16 residues long. Trimming stripped 4 bases from V and 5 bases from J, with 19 bases between. The CDR3 protein is CATSDPGKGPVETQYF. CDR3 nucleotide sequence: TGTGCCACCAGTGACCCCGGGAAGGGACCCGTGGAGACCCAGTACTTC.

The chain carries TRBV7-2 and TRBJ1-6; maybe TRBD1 (6 bases). CDR3 length: 13 residues. Germline assignment: CDR1 SGHTA and CDR2 FQGNSA. Trimming shortened V by 10 bases and J by 9 bases, and 16 bases separated the two germline ends. This CDR3 is CAIFKTGTSPLHF. CDR3 in DNA: TGTGCCATCTTTAAGACAGGAACTTCACCCCTCCACTTT. Drawing the rest from reference TRBV7-2 and TRBJ1-6, the complete variable domain is GAGVSQSPSNKVTEKGKDVELRCDPISGHTALYWYRQSLGQGLEFLIYFQGNSAPDKSGLPSDRFSAERTGGSVSTLTIQRTQQEDSAVYLCAIFKTGTSPLHFGNGTRLTVT.

This chain joins TRBV7-2 and TRBJ2-1, with 7 bases lining up with TRBD2. CDR1 is SGHTA and CDR2 is FQGNSA in the germline V gene. This CDR3 comprises 18 residues. V was clipped by 3 bases and J by 1 base; unmatched bases: 12. This CDR3 is CASSFPRGGSGSYNEQFF. The CDR3, as DNA: TGTGCCAGCAGCTTCCCACGGGGCGGGAGTGGGTCCTACAATGAGCAGTTCTTC.

V gene TRBV29-1 combines with J gene TRBJ1-2; 11 bases agree with TRBD1. Germline lookup yields CDR1 SQVTM and CDR2 ANQGSEA. This CDR3 comprises 13 residues. V was clipped by 6 bases and J by 6 bases; unmatched bases: 6. DNA for the CDR3: TGCAGCGTAGCCGGGGACAGGGGGGATGGCTACACCTTC. As protein: CSVAGDRGDGYTF.

The rearrangement links TRBV7-2 to TRBJ2-5; 7 nucleotides match TRBD2. CDR1 is SGHTA, CDR2 FQGNSA, per germline. With 3 bases clipped from V and 2 bases from J, the junction kept 9 bases outside the gene matches. There are 16 residues in the CDR3. CDR3 coding DNA: TGTGCCAGCAGCTTTATACGCGGGAGTGGTCAAGAGACCCAGTACTTC. Translating gives CASSFIRGSGQETQYF.

The chain couples TRBV7-2 to TRBJ1-5; no clear D gene. The germline gives CDR1 SGHTA, CDR2 FQGNSA. This CDR3 is built from 15 residues. Trimming cost V 0 bases and J 0 bases, with 6 bases left between them. The CDR3 is CASSLALPSNQPQHF. The DNA of the CDR3 is TGTGCCAGCAGCTTAGCGCTCCCTAGCAATCAGCCCCAGCATTTT.

This sequence joins TRBV18 and TRBJ1-1; 8 bases are a match to TRBD1. The CDR3 is 13 amino acids. J lost 14 bases, V lost 1 base, and 9 bases had no gene match. CDR1 is KGHSH and CDR2 is LQKENI in the germline V gene. The CDR3 reads CASSPRGQALLFF. CDR3 in DNA: TGTGCCAGCTCACCACGGGGACAGGCCCTATTGTTCTTT.

V and J are TRBV12-3 or TRBV12-4 and TRBJ1-1, with D unresolved. This CDR3 comprises 13 residues. V was clipped by 5 bases and J by 4 bases, with 11 bases between them. The CDR3 is CASSIGPATEAFF. CDR3 coding DNA: TGTGCCAGCAGTATAGGACCGGCCACTGAAGCTTTCTTT.

This chain uses TRBV6-6 with TRBJ1-1, with a weak D call TRBD1 (5 bases). V shed 5 bases and J shed 1 base, with 8 bases lying between them. The CDR3 consists of 13 residues. Germline CDR1 MNHNY, CDR2 SVGAGI (reference sequence). The CDR3, as DNA: TGTGCCAGCAGTGACGGACAGAACACTGAAGCTTTCTTT. It yields the protein CASSDGQNTEAFF.

The chain combines TRBV9 with TRBJ1-1; 9 nucleotides match TRBD1. The germline CDR1 and CDR2 sequences are SGDLS and YYNGEE. The CDR3 is 15 residues long. V lost 1 base to trimming and J lost 7 bases; unmatched junction nucleotides: 8. CDR3 region: CASSVRGTGKDEAFF. The CDR3, as DNA: TGTGCCAGCAGCGTACGGGGGACAGGGAAGGATGAAGCTTTCTTT.

The rearrangement joins TRBV30 to TRBJ1-4; D is ambiguous. The CDR3 is 16 residues long. V lost 3 bases and J 2 bases, leaving 16 bases between the germline ends. Germline values: CDR1 GTSNPN, CDR2 SVGIG (reference sequence). The CDR3 DNA is TGTGCCTGGAGCGGAGGTCCAAACCTCACTAATGAAAAACTGTTTTTT. Encoded protein: CAWSGGPNLTNEKLFF.

The rearrangement joins TRBV7-6 to TRBJ2-1; the D call may be TRBD1 or TRBD2 (5 bases each). The CDR3 is 14 residues long. The V gene lost 1 base and the J gene lost 6 bases, with 10 bases spanning the gap. CDR1 SGHVS and CDR2 FNYEAQ come from the germline V gene. The CDR3: CASSLVPGLNEQFF. In DNA form, the CDR3 reads TGTGCCAGCAGCTTAGTTCCGGGGCTCAATGAGCAGTTCTTC.

The CDR3 DNA follows: TGTGCCAGCAGCTTAGAACGGGAGGGTAGGAAGTTCTTC. Protein product: CASSLEREGRKFF. The V gene is TRBV11-3, the J gene TRBJ2-1, with 8 positions matching TRBD2. V dropped 0 bases and J dropped 14; count of bases not matched to a gene: 6. The CDR3 runs 13 residues. Germline CDR1 is SGHNT and CDR2 is YENEEA.

This clone was counted between two and nine times. CDR3 DNA: TGTGCCAGCAGCCAAGATACGGGGCTTGGAAACACCATATATTTT. This encodes CASSQDTGLGNTIYF. V gene TRBV3-1 (or the pseudogene TRBV3-2) combines with J gene TRBJ1-3; D perhaps matches TRBD1 (5 bases). Between the trimmed V and J ends, which lost 0 bases and 3 bases, there was a span of 9 bases. The CDR3 covers 15 residues. Germline CDR1 and CDR2: LGHDT and YNNKEL (reference sequence).

The CDR3 spells CASTPAGGPVNEQFF. The DNA for the CDR3 is TGTGCCAGCACCCCAGCGGGAGGGCCGGTCAATGAGCAGTTCTTC. The V gene is TRBV6-2 or TRBV6-3, the J gene TRBJ2-1; 10 bases align to TRBD2. CDR3 length: 15 residues. Germline CDR1 reads MNHEY; CDR2 reads SVGEGT. The V and J ends lost 7 bases and 6 bases, in that order; junction bases with no gene match: 9.

The rearrangement uses TRBV6-2 or TRBV6-3 and TRBJ1-2, with no clear D. CDR1 and CDR2 from the germline V gene are MNHEY and SVGEGT. The CDR3 spans 13 residues. V gave up 5 bases and J gave up 3 bases, with 10 bases separating them. Here the CDR3 reads CASSSQRDYGYTF. CDR3 nucleotide sequence: TGTGCCAGCAGTAGTCAGCGGGACTATGGCTACACCTTC.

The chain joins TRBV9 to TRBJ1-3; D unresolved. This CDR3 has 14 amino acids. Trimming stripped 4 bases from V and 4 bases from J, with 12 bases between. Per germline, CDR1 SGDLS and CDR2 YYNGEE. DNA for the CDR3: TGTGCCAGCAGCCCCGGGTGGGGAGGAAACACCATATATTTT. Translation: CASSPGWGGNTIYF.

Note on this clone: This sample includes further DNA sequences coding for the same CDR3. The DNA of the CDR3 is TGCAGCGTTGAGAAGGGGTACAATGAGCAGTTCTTC. Residues: CSVEKGYNEQFF. The rearrangement joins TRBV29-1 to TRBJ2-1; D may be TRBD1 (5 bases). CDR3 length: 12 residues. V lost 3 bases and J lost 4, with 7 bases in between. Germline V gene data show CDR1 as SQVTM and CDR2 as ANQGSEA.

The rearrangement joins TRBV9 to TRBJ2-7, with D possibly TRBD2 on 6 matching bases. The CDR3 is made up of 14 amino acids. The germline gives CDR1 SGDLS, CDR2 YYNGEE. Trimming stripped 6 bases from V and 0 bases from J, with 13 bases between. CDR3 bases: TGTGCCAGCACCTTTCGGGAGACCTCCTACGAGCAGTACTTC. It yields the protein CASTFRETSYEQYF.

The rearrangement links TRBV4-3 to TRBJ2-1; D is unclear. Trimming shortened V by 0 bases and J by 6 bases, and 18 bases separated the two germline ends. Germline-derived CDR1 and CDR2 are LGHNA and YSLEER. This CDR3 comprises 17 residues. The CDR3 DNA reads TGCGCCAGCAGCCAAGATCTAACCTGGATCCCTTCCAATGAGCAGTTCTTC. Encoded protein: CASSQDLTWIPSNEQFF.

The gene calls are TRBV10-3 and TRBJ2-3; D is ambiguous. The CDR3 contains 12 residues. Germline V gene lookup returns CDR1 ENHRY and CDR2 SYGVKD. With 5 bases removed from V and 6 bases from J, the gap between germline ends came to 9 bases. The CDR3 nucleotides read TGTGCCATCAGTTTCAGTGAGGATACGCAGTATTTT. Amino acids: CAISFSEDTQYF.

This chain joins TRBV11-3 and TRBJ2-5; D is unclear. Germline V gene data show CDR1 as SGHNT and CDR2 as YENEEA. The CDR3 is 13 amino acids. Deletions cut 5 bases from V and 2 bases from J, with 9 bases between. The CDR3 DNA reads as TGTGCCAGCAGCGGGTGGGAACAAGAGACCCAGTACTTC. This gives the protein CASSGWEQETQYF.

The J gene is TRBJ2-2, the V gene TRBV29-1, with 8 bases aligning to TRBD1. Germline V gene data show CDR1 as SQVTM and CDR2 as ANQGSEA. This CDR3 has 13 residues. The ends lost 2 bases at V and 6 bases at J; junction bases unmatched: 2. The CDR3 bases are TGCAGCGTTGAACGGACAGGGTCCGGGGAGCTGTTTTTT. As protein: CSVERTGSGELFF.

This clone was seen a single time. V is TRBV6-1 and J is TRBJ1-3; D unclear. The CDR3 runs 20 residues. Trimming took off 4 bases at V and 0 bases at J, with 25 bases between the two ends. Per the germline V gene, CDR1 is MNHNS and CDR2 is SASEGT. The CDR3 nucleotides read TGTGCCAGCAGTGCTCAACGGGAGCGGTTTACCGGGAGCTCTGGAAACACCATATATTTT. Protein product: CASSAQRERFTGSSGNTIYF.

The genes are TRBV3-1 (or the pseudogene TRBV3-2) and TRBJ2-1; TRBD2 matches 10 bases. V dropped 5 bases and J dropped 3; count of bases not matched to a gene: 7. Germline loops: CDR1 LGHDT, CDR2 YNNKEL (reference sequence). This CDR3 comprises 16 residues. The CDR3 spells CASSSFSGRLYNEQFF. CDR3 in DNA: TGTGCCAGCAGCTCATTTAGCGGGAGGCTCTACAATGAGCAGTTCTTC.

This clone is a singleton in its sample. The chain uses TRBV18 and TRBJ1-1, with TRBD1 identical over 9 bases. The ends lost 3 bases at V and 2 bases at J; junction bases unmatched: 1. Per the germline V gene, CDR1 is KGHSH and CDR2 is LQKENI. The CDR3 sequence is 14 residues long. The CDR3 loop is CASSPGQGNTEAFF. Here the CDR3 DNA reads TGTGCCAGCTCACCGGGACAGGGAAACACTGAAGCTTTCTTT.

This clone showed up just once. The chain couples TRBV6-5 to TRBJ2-7; 8 positions match TRBD1. This CDR3 contains 15 residues. The V gene end was trimmed by 3 bases and the J gene end by 5 bases; junction bases not matched to a gene: 9. Looked up from germline, CDR1 is MNHEY and CDR2 is SVGAGI. The CDR3 nucleotides are TGTGCCAGCAGTTATGACCGGGCAGGGGGCCACGAGCAGTACTTC. It translates to CASSYDRAGGHEQYF.